The entry that follows covers one T cell receptor (beta chain) sequence. Antigen unknown. From the germline J gene comes the end of the CDR3, since the read stops 3 residues before it. This sample was included in a study of T cells in women clearing cervical HPV infection. Findings and caveats of the study: Associations may precede or follow infection; HPV-specific or memory T cells were not isolated.

Prevalent HPV16 infections were excluded; only incident single HPV16 infections included. The repertoire was sequenced with immunoSEQ multiplex PCR; TCRdb's copy has only in-frame clones and lacks some. The sample includes approximately 39,000 clones. CDR1 is LNHDA, CDR2 SQIVND, per germline (reference sequence). The CDR3 is 13 residues long. The clonotype comes from a woman aged 18-70 years with a cervical HPV16 infection that either progressed to CIN3+ or cleared (not recorded which). The source material was blood buffy coat. This chain uses TRBV19 with TRBJ2-2; 7 positions agree with TRBD1. Here the CDR3 reads CASPGDSNSPLFF. CDR3 bases read: TGTGCCAGCCCCGGGGACAGTAATTCACCG. Full variable domain (remainder filled in from reference TRBV19 and TRBJ2-2): DGGITQSPKYLFRKEGQNVTLSCEQNLNHDAMYWYRQDPGQGLRLIYYSQIVNDFQKGDIAEGYSVSREKKESFPLTVTSAQKNPTAFYLCASPGDSNSPLFFGEGSRLTVL.